These 12 T cell receptor beta chains came from one sample sequenced in a study of early T cells in non-severe SARS-CoV-2 infection. TCRdb re-analysed the 5' RACE reads in MiXCR, keeping a single row per CDR3 protein. The table shows about 37,000 distinct CDR3 sequences, with 7.9% occurring only once. Sequencing used whole blood, obtained at baseline. These receptors were taken from an adult who was a healthcare worker with PCR-confirmed SARS-CoV-2 infection or an uninfected control (not recorded which).

This clonotype showed up many times. The rearrangement links TRBV19 to TRBJ2-7; 11 bases fit TRBD1. The CDR3 spans 13 residues. CDR1 and CDR2 (germline): LNHDA, SQIVND (reference sequence). V gave up 6 bases and J gave up 7 bases; unmatched junction bases: 5. The CDR3 DNA reads TGTGCCAGTAGGTGGACAGGGGGCAATGAGCAGTACTTC. It translates to CASRWTGGNEQYF. The full variable domain, its missing parts supplied by reference TRBV19 and TRBJ2-7, is DGGITQSPKYLFRKEGQNVTLSCEQNLNHDAMYWYRQDPGQGLRLIYYSQIVNDFQKGDIAEGYSVSREKKESFPLTVTSAQKNPTAFYLCASRWTGGNEQYFGPGTRLTVT.

This clonotype has at least ten counts. The V and J genes are TRBV6-5 and TRBJ2-5, with a tentative D call TRBD1 (6 bases). Germline CDR1 MNHEY, CDR2 SVGAGI. The CDR3 is 15 residues long. V lost 0 bases to trimming and J lost 4 bases, with 12 bases between them. Here the CDR3 reads CASSYSTGLGETQYF. As DNA, the CDR3 is TGTGCCAGCAGTTACTCGACAGGTCTCGGAGAGACCCAGTACTTC.

This clonotype was seen repeatedly, ten times or more. This chain uses TRBV28 with TRBJ2-3; D is ambiguous. Trimming took off 7 bases at V and 0 bases at J, with 8 bases between the two ends. Germline CDR1 and CDR2: MDHEN and SYDVKM. The CDR3 length is 13 residues. This CDR3 reads CASIPSSTDTQYF. Written as DNA, the CDR3 is TGTGCCAGCATCCCTTCTAGCACAGATACGCAGTATTTT.

This chain uses TRBV7-2 with TRBJ2-7, with 8 bases that match TRBD1. The CDR3 runs to 13 residues. Unmatched junction bases numbered 7, after V lost 6 bases and J lost 6 bases. CDR1 and CDR2 (germline): SGHTA, FQGNSA. Here the CDR3 DNA reads TGTGCCAGCAGTCCACAGGGGGTTGGCGAGCAGTACTTC. Translating gives CASSPQGVGEQYF.

The V and J genes are TRBV18 and TRBJ2-5, with D maybe TRBD1 (5 bases). This CDR3 contains 13 residues. Germline CDR1 reads KGHSH; CDR2 reads LQKENI. V dropped 5 bases and J dropped 4 bases, with 11 bases sitting between them. This chain's CDR3 is CASSSQVGETQYF. DNA for the CDR3: TGTGCCAGCTCATCACAGGTCGGAGAGACCCAGTACTTC.

This rearrangement joins TRBV12-3 or TRBV12-4 to TRBJ2-2, with a weak D call TRBD1 (6 bases). Trimming cost V 6 bases and J 4 bases, with 12 bases left between them. The CDR3 is made up of 14 amino acids. In DNA form, the CDR3 reads TGTGCCAGCAGGCCCGGGACACTCACCGGGGAGCTGTTTTTT. Translating it yields CASRPGTLTGELFF.

The sample holds many counts of this clonotype. CDR3 bases: TGTGCCATCAGTGAGTCGGGAGGGACTAGCACAGATACGCAGTATTTT. Translating it yields CAISESGGTSTDTQYF. This chain joins TRBV10-3 and TRBJ2-3, with 7 bases identical to TRBD2. Germline V CDR1 and CDR2: ENHRY, SYGVKD. V dropped 0 bases and J dropped 0; count of bases not matched to a gene: 3. There are 16 residues in the CDR3.

This clonotype was observed many times. This sequence joins TRBV6-4 and TRBJ1-2; D gene ambiguous. Germline V gene sequence: CDR1 MRHNA, CDR2 SNTAGT. The CDR3 has 15 residues. The V and J ends lost 9 bases and 9 bases respectively, with 26 bases between them. CDR3 in DNA: TGTGCCAGTCCCGTGGGCAGACCAGCAAATAGGAGCTACACCTTC. Residues: CASPVGRPANRSYTF.

The count of this clonotype is one. The CDR3 end shows no conserved phenylalanine or tryptophan, and so a read error is likely. The chain joins TRBV9 to TRBJ1-6; 10 nucleotides line up with TRBD1. Trimming cost V 2 bases and J 7 bases; bases outside gene matches: 0. Germline V gene sequence: CDR1 SGDLS, CDR2 YYNGEE. The length of the CDR3 is 14 residues. The CDR3 here is CASSVGQGNSPLHL. The CDR3 nucleotides are TGTGCCAGCAGCGTGGGACAGGGGAATTCACCCCTCCACCTT.

The genes are TRBV7-9 and TRBJ2-7; D is possibly TRBD1 or TRBD2 (7 bases each). Germline CDR1 and CDR2: SEHNR and FQNEAQ (reference sequence). Trimming shortened V by 6 bases and J by 3 bases, and 12 bases separated the two germline ends. The CDR3 is 13 amino acids. The DNA for the CDR3 is TGTGCCAGCAGAGCGGGACAGAACTACGAGCAGTACTTC. Amino acid sequence: CASRAGQNYEQYF. Full variable domain (missing parts from reference TRBV7-9 and TRBJ2-7): DTGVSQNPRHKITKRGQNVTFRCDPISEHNRLYWYRQTLGQGPEFLTYFQNEAQLEKSRLLSDRFSAERPKGSFSTLEIQRTEQGDSAMYLCASRAGQNYEQYFGPGTRLTVT.

This rearrangement joins TRBV21-1 to TRBJ2-1; the listed D gene, TRBD1, was not tested against the DNA. TRBV21-1 is termed a pseudogene. CDR3 length: 15 residues. Here the CDR3 DNA reads TGTGCCAGCAGCCTGCGGGACAGCTCCTACAATGAGCAGTTCTTC. Amino acids: CASSLRDSSYNEQFF.

This clonotype was observed a few times. For the CDR3, the DNA is TGCGCCAGCAGTGAGTCACGGGGGCGTAATACTGAAGCTTTCTTT. It encodes CASSESRGRNTEAFF. This sequence joins TRBV10-2 and TRBJ1-1, with D possibly matching TRBD1 (6 bases). V lost 0 bases to trimming and J lost 5 bases, with 13 bases between them. Germline CDR1 is WSHSY and CDR2 is SAAADI. The CDR3 runs 15 residues.